These 15 T cell receptor beta chains originate from one sample sequenced in a study of cytomegalovirus exposure and HLA in healthy donors (dated by TCRdb to the late 2010s). The library was built by means of the immunoSEQ multiplex PCR assay. For the multiplex PCR, a mixture combining 60 forward primers for TCR Vbeta segments and 13 reverse primers for TCR Jbeta segments was used. As stored in TCRdb, this immuneACCESS dataset retains in-frame rearrangements with V and J assigned. A fraction of the clones does not appear; measured against another copy, unresolved V genes explain less than half of the discrepancy, and the remainder lacks a known reason. The sample table holds roughly 200,000 clones, of which around four fifths were seen once. The biggest ten clones account for around 1.7% of the sample. Material: PBMCs. Receptors originate from a man in his fifties or sixties in good health and CMV-seronegative.

This chain connects TRBV6-5 to TRBJ2-3; tentative D call: TRBD2 (5 bases). This CDR3 region has 16 residues. V was trimmed by 2 bases and J by 3 bases, leaving 15 bases between them. From germline, CDR1 is MNHEY and CDR2 SVGAGI. The CDR3 reads CASSYGFARGTDTQYF. CDR3 in DNA: TGTGCCAGCAGTTACGGGTTTGCTAGAGGGACAGATACGCAGTATTTT.

In regard to this clone: One end of the junction does not line up with germline, which may come from a read error. This chain connects TRBV7-9 to TRBJ2-3; TRBD2 aligns across 9 bases. The CDR3 has 15 residues. The germline V gene encodes CDR1 SEHNR and CDR2 FQNEAQ (reference sequence). In DNA, the CDR3 is TGTTCCAGCAGCTTTGGTAGCGGGGGAACAGATACGCAGTATTTT. The encoded protein is CSSSFGSGGTDTQYF.

The chain links TRBV7-9 to TRBJ2-7; 9 nucleotides align to TRBD2. The germline V gene encodes CDR1 SEHNR and CDR2 FQNEAQ (reference sequence). With 3 bases clipped from V and 3 bases from J, the junction kept 9 bases outside the gene matches. The CDR3 spans 16 residues. CDR3 sequence reads: CASSFGLAGTNYEQYF. The CDR3 nucleotides are TGTGCCAGCAGCTTCGGGCTAGCGGGAACTAACTACGAGCAGTACTTC.

The J gene is TRBJ1-3, the V gene TRBV18, with D hard to call. The germline V gene has CDR1 KGHSH and CDR2 LQKENI. The length of the CDR3 is 16 residues. V lost 4 bases and J 0 bases, leaving 13 bases between the germline ends. The CDR3 region is CASSLSRDVSGNTIYF. CDR3 coding DNA: TGTGCCAGCTCACTATCCCGGGATGTCTCTGGAAACACCATATATTTT.

This clone was seen a few times. This sequence joins TRBV4-2 and TRBJ2-2; a weak D match, TRBD1 (6 bases). The CDR3 covers 14 residues. Germline CDR1 is LGHNA and CDR2 is YNFKEQ. The V and J ends lost 5 bases and 2 bases respectively, with 9 bases between them. In nucleotides, the CDR3 is TGTGCCAGCAGCACACAGGGAAACACCGGGGAGCTGTTTTTT. The encoded protein is CASSTQGNTGELFF.

The chain links TRBV5-1 to TRBJ1-1, with D possibly matching TRBD1 (5 bases). The germline V and J ends were trimmed by 4 bases and 1 base, with 14 bases remaining between them. The CDR3 covers 15 residues. Germline CDR1 is SGHRS and CDR2 is YFSETQ. The CDR3: CASSLTVTSNTEAFF. Written as DNA, the CDR3 is TGCGCCAGCAGCCTGACAGTTACGTCGAACACTGAAGCTTTCTTT.

The CDR3 DNA follows: TGTGCCAGCAGTGACATTAGCGGGGGGGCCGGGAGAGATACGCAGTATTTT. Translated, it gives CASSDISGGAGRDTQYF. The chain couples TRBV2 to TRBJ2-3, with TRBD2 matching 11 bases. CDR1 SNHLY and CDR2 FYNNEI come from the germline V gene. The CDR3 is 17 amino acids. V gave up 3 bases and J gave up 5 bases; unmatched junction bases: 10. Using reference TRBV2 and TRBJ2-3 for the parts outside the CDR3, the full variable domain is EPEVTQTPSHQVTQMGQEVILRCVPISNHLYFYWYRQILGQKVEFLVSFYNNEISEKSEIFDDQFSVERPDGSNFTLKIRSTKLEDSAMYFCASSDISGGAGRDTQYFGPGTRLTVL.

The rearrangement joins TRBV6-1 to TRBJ2-7; 14 bases match TRBD2. The germline gives CDR1 MNHNS, CDR2 SASEGT. V was clipped by 4 bases and J by 2 bases; unmatched bases: 7. The CDR3 sequence is 17 residues long. CDR3 region: CASSAGTSGGPTYEQYF. The DNA of the CDR3 is TGTGCCAGCAGTGCAGGGACTAGCGGGGGACCAACCTACGAGCAGTACTTC.

This chain connects TRBV7-3 to TRBJ1-2; 9 bases fit TRBD1. The CDR3 has 13 amino acids. V was clipped by 5 bases and J by 6 bases; unmatched bases: 4. Germline CDR1 and CDR2: SGHTA and FQGTGA. CDR3 loop: CASSQGQGNGYTF. The CDR3 nucleotides are TGTGCCAGCAGCCAAGGACAGGGGAATGGCTACACCTTC.

This sequence joins TRBV4-2 and TRBJ1-3; no clear D. CDR1 LGHNA and CDR2 YNFKEQ come from the germline V gene. This CDR3 has 14 residues. Trimming took off 1 base at V and 8 bases at J, with 12 bases between the two ends. The CDR3 here is CASSQVSVSDTIYF. Written as DNA, the CDR3 is TGTGCCAGCAGCCAAGTGTCCGTCTCGGACACCATATATTTT.

The rearrangement joins TRBV28 to TRBJ2-1, with 10 positions matching TRBD2. Per the germline V gene, CDR1 is MDHEN and CDR2 is SYDVKM. This CDR3 spans 16 amino acids. After removal of 7 bases from V and 10 bases from J, the junction contained 16 bases not matched to a gene. The CDR3 nucleotides read TGTGCCAGCATAACGAGCGGGAGGGCCGGACTTTCCGAGCAGTTCTTC. Translation: CASITSGRAGLSEQFF.

A single count supports this clone. This rearrangement joins TRBV21-1 to TRBJ2-1; the DNA was not used to check the table's D call, TRBD1. TRBV21-1 is shown as a pseudogene. The CDR3 is 14 residues long. The CDR3 sequence is CASFRDRASDEQFF. The CDR3 nucleotides are TGTGCCAGCTTTCGGGACAGGGCCTCGGATGAGCAGTTCTTC.

This chain uses TRBV4-1 with TRBJ2-7, with 9 bases that match TRBD1. Germline V gives CDR1 MGHRA, CDR2 YSYEKL. This CDR3 region has 16 residues. V lost 4 bases to trimming and J lost 6 bases; unmatched junction nucleotides: 13. CDR3 amino acids: CASSRSRGQGVREQYF. CDR3 DNA: TGCGCCAGCAGCCGCAGCAGGGGACAGGGCGTTCGCGAGCAGTACTTC.

The chain employs TRBV19 and TRBJ1-5; the match to TRBD1 covers 10 bases. CDR1 and CDR2 (germline): LNHDA, SQIVND (reference sequence). CDR3 size: 19 residues. V shed 4 bases and J 2 bases; nucleotides not matched to a gene: 14. Here the CDR3 reads CASSTRDRGPGFGNQPQHF. CDR3 DNA sequence: TGTGCCAGTAGTACTCGGGACAGGGGACCCGGCTTTGGCAATCAGCCCCAGCATTTT.

A few counts support this clone. The J gene is TRBJ2-7, the V gene TRBV19; no firm D call. Germline V CDR1 and CDR2: LNHDA, SQIVND (reference sequence). The CDR3 extends over 14 amino acids. Deletions cut 6 bases from V and 1 base from J, with 13 bases between. The CDR3 loop reads CASSRGASSYEQYF. CDR3 in DNA: TGTGCCAGTAGCCGAGGCGCCAGTTCCTACGAGCAGTACTTC.